This TCR beta chain was recorded in a study of shared clonotypes between healthy human individuals. Assay: immunoSEQ multiplex PCR; the TCRdb copy retains only in-frame clones and omits some. This sample has around 1.6 million clones, with approximately 98% found just once. V lost 5 bases, J lost 2 bases, and 7 bases stayed unmatched. Germline CDR1 is SGHVS and CDR2 is FNYEAQ. The CDR3 loop spans 15 amino acids. The gene calls are TRBV7-6 and TRBJ1-1, with 8 bases identical to TRBD1. The specimen sequenced was naive CD4+ T cells sorted from blood. Subset denoted: CD45RA+ positively selected. The sequence came from a man aged 25-45 years in good health. CDR3 residues: CASSPPGQDNTEAFF. CDR3 DNA: TGTGCCAGCAGCCCGCCGGGACAGGACAACACTGAAGCTTTCTTT.